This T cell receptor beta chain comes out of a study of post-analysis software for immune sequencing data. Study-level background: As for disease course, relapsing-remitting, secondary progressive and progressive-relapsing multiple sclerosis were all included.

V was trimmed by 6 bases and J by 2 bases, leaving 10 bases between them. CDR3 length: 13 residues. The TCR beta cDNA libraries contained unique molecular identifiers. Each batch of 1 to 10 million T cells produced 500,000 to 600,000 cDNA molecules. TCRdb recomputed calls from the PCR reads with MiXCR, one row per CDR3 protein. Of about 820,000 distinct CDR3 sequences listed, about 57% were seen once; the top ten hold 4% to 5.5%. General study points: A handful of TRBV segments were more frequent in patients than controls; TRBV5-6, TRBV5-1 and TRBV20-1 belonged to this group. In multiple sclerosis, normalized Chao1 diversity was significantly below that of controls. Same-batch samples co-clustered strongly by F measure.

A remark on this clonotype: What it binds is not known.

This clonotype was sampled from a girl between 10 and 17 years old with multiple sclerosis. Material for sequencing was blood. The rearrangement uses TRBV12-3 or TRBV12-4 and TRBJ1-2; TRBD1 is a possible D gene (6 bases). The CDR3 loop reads CASRYRANYGYTF. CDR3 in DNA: TGTGCCAGCAGGTACAGGGCGAACTATGGCTACACCTTC.